This T cell receptor beta chain was identified in a study of T cells in Graves' hyperthyroidism and ophthalmopathy. There were TCR beta CDR3 regions amplified from RNA transcripts. The HTBI set primed first-round TCR CDR3 RT-PCR. TCRdb used MiXCR to reprocess the multiplex PCR reads, holding one entry per CDR3 protein. The sample records tens of thousands of distinct CDR3 sequences, about 50% being singletons. Every diagnosis used clinical symptoms, serum thyroxine and TRAb, thyroid ultrasound and orbital computed tomography. Fresh 10 ml peripheral blood yielded PBMCs. In this sample, this clonotype turned up many times. The germline V gene has CDR1 SGDLS and CDR2 YYNGEE. V was trimmed by 0 bases and J by 1 base, leaving 10 bases between them. CDR3 length equals 15 residues.

The sample comprised blood. This clonotype originated in a woman aged 45-65 years with Graves' hyperthyroidism that later progressed to Graves' ophthalmopathy. V usage is TRBV9 and J usage is TRBJ1-2; no firm D call. The CDR3 is CASSVASGVNYGYTF. CDR3 DNA: TGTGCCAGCAGCGTAGCGTCCGGAGTTAACTATGGCTACACCTTC.